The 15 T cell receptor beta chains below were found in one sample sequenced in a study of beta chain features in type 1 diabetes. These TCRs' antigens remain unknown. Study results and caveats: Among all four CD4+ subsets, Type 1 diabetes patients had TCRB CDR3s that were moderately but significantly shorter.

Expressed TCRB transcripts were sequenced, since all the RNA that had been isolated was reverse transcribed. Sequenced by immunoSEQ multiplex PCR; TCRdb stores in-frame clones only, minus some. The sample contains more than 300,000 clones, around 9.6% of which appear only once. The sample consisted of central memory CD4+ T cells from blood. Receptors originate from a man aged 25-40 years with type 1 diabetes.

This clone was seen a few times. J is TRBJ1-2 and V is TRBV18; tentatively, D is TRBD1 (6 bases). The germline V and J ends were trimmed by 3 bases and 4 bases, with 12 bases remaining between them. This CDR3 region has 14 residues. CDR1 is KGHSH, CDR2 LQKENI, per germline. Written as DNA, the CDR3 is TGTGCCAGCTCACCGGACAGTTCAGTCTATGGCTACACCTTC. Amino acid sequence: CASSPDSSVYGYTF.

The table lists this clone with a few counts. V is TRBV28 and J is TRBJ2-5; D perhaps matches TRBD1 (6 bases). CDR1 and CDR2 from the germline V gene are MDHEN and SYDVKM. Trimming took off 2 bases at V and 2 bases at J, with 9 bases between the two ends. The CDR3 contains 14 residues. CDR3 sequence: CASSLRTVQETQYF. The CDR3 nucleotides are TGTGCCAGCAGTTTACGGACAGTTCAAGAGACCCAGTACTTC.

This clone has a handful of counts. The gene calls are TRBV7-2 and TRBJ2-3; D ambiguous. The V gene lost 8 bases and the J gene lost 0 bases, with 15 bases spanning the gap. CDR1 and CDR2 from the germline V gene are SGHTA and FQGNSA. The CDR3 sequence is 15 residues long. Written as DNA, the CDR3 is TGTGCCAGCGGTCTAGGGCTAGGGAGCACAGATACGCAGTATTTT. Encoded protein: CASGLGLGSTDTQYF.

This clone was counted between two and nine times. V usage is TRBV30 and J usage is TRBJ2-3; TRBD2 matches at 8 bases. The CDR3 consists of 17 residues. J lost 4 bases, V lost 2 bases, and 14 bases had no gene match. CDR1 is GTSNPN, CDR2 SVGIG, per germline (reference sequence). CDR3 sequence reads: CAWSRGRLREDADTQYF. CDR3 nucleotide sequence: TGTGCCTGGAGTCGTGGGAGGTTGCGGGAGGACGCAGATACGCAGTATTTT.

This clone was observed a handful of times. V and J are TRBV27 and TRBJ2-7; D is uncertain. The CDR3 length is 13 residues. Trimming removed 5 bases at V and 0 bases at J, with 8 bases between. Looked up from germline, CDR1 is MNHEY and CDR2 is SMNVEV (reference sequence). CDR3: CASSHGHSYEQYF. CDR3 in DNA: TGTGCCAGCAGTCATGGCCACTCCTACGAGCAGTACTTC.

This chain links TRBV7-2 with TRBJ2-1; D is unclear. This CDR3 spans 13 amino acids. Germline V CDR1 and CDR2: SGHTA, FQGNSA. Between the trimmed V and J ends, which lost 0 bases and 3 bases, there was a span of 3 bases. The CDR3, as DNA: TGTGCCAGCAGCTTAGCCCTCTACAATGAGCAGTTCTTC. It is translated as CASSLALYNEQFF. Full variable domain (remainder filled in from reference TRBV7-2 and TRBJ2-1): GAGVSQSPSNKVTEKGKDVELRCDPISGHTALYWYRQSLGQGLEFLIYFQGNSAPDKSGLPSDRFSAERTGGSVSTLTIQRTQQEDSAVYLCASSLALYNEQFFGPGTRLTVL.

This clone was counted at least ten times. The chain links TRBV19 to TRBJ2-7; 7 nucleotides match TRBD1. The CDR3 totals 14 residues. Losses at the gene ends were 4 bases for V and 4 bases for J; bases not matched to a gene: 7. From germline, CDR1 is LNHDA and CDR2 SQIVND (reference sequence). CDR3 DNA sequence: TGTGCCAGTAGTACCGGGACAGTCGATTACGAGCAGTACTTC. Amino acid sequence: CASSTGTVDYEQYF.

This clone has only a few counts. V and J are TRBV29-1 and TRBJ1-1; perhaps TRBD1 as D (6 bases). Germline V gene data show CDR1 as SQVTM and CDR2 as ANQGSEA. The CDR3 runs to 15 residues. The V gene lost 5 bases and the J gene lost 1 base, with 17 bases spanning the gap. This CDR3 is CSVTRDTFSNTEAFF. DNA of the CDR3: TGCAGCGTTACCCGGGACACGTTTTCGAACACTGAAGCTTTCTTT.

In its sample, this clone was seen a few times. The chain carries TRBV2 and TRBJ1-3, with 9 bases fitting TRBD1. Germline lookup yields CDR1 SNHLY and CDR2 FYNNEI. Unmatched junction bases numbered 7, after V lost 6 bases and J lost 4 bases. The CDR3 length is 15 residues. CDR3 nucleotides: TGTGCCAGCAGGGATCCGGGACAGGGAGGAAACACCATATATTTT. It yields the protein CASRDPGQGGNTIYF.

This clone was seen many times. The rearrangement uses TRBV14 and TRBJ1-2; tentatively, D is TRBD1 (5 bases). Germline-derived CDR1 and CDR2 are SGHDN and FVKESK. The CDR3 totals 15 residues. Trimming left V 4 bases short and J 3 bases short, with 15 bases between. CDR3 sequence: CASSRRSGGDYGYTF. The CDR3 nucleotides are TGTGCCAGCAGCCGCCGAAGTGGAGGGGACTATGGCTACACCTTC. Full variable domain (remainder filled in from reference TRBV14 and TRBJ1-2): EAGVTQFPSHSVIEKGQTVTLRCDPISGHDNLYWYRRVMGKEIKFLLHFVKESKQDESGMPNNRFLAERTGGTYSTLKVQPAELEDSGVYFCASSRRSGGDYGYTFGSGTRLTVV.

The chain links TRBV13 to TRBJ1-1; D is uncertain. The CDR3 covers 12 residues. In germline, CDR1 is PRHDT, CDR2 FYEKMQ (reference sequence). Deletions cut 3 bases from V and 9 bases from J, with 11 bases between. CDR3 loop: CASSFGPGKAFF. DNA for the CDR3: TGTGCCAGCAGCTTTGGCCCGGGAAAAGCTTTCTTT.

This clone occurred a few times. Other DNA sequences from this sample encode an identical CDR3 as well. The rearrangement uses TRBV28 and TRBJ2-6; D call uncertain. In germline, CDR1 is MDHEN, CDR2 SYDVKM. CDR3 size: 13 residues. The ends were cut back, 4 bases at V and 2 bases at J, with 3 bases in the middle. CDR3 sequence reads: CASSSTGANVLTF. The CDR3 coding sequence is TGTGCCAGCAGTTCCACTGGGGCCAACGTCCTGACTTTC.

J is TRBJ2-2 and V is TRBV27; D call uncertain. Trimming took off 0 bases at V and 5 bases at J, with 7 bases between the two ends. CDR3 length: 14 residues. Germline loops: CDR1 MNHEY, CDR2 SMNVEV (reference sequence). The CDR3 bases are TGTGCCAGCAGTTTATCGGGTAGGACCGGGGAGCTGTTTTTT. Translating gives CASSLSGRTGELFF.

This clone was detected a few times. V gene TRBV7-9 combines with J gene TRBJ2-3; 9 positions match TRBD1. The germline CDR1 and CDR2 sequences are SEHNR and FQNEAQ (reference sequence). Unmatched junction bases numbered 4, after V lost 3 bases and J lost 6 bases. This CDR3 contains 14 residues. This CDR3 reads CASSFGQGRDTQYF. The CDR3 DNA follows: TGTGCCAGCAGCTTTGGACAGGGGAGGGATACGCAGTATTTT.

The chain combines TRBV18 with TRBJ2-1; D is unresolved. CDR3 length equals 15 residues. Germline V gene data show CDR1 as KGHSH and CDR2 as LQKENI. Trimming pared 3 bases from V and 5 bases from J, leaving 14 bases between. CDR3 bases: TGTGCCAGCTCACCGGAACTCCTAGGCGACAATGAGCAGTTCTTC. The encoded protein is CASSPELLGDNEQFF. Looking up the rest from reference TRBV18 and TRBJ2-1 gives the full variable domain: NAGVMQNPRHLVRRRGQEARLRCSPMKGHSHVYWYRQLPEEGLKFMVYLQKENIIDESGMPKERFSAEFPKEGPSILRIQQVVRGDSAAYFCASSPELLGDNEQFFGPGTRLTVL.